The 11 T cell receptor beta chains reported below all come from one sample, sequenced in a study of T cells after yellow fever vaccination. TCRdb independently ran MiXCR on the 5' RACE reads; one entry per CDR3 protein. The data show about 220,000 distinct CDR3 sequences, 6.5% to 7.5% seen once. The specimen was CD4+ T cells sorted from PBMCs, collected on the day of the yellow fever booster vaccination. The receptor set was obtained from a young man who received the YFV17D yellow fever vaccine.

This clonotype was counted a few times. This may come from a read error, since a much larger clone is one base off. The chain combines TRBV4-2 with TRBJ2-5; 11 bases match TRBD2. Looked up from germline, CDR1 is LGHNA and CDR2 is YNFKEQ. CDR3 length: 15 residues. Germline trimming cut 2 bases from V and 2 bases from J; bases unmatched to any gene: 1. The CDR3 loop reads CASSQIAGGQETQYF. The CDR3 DNA reads TGTGCCAGCAGCCAAATAGCGGGAGGGCAAGAGACCCAGTACTTC.

This clonotype showed up many times. This chain links TRBV20-1 with TRBJ2-3, with D unclear. The CDR3 totals 12 residues. V was shortened by 2 bases and J by 8 bases, with 11 bases between the two germline ends. The V gene's germline CDR1 is DFQATT and CDR2 SNEGSKA (reference sequence). The CDR3 is CSARMGKGTQYF. The CDR3 nucleotides read TGCAGTGCTAGAATGGGCAAGGGTACGCAGTATTTT.

This clonotype was detected ten times or more. The chain employs TRBV10-2 and TRBJ2-7; TRBD2 aligns across 10 bases. V trimming: 0 bases; J trimming: 1 base; junction bases outside the gene matches: 3. Germline V gene sequence: CDR1 WSHSY, CDR2 SAAADI. The CDR3 sequence is 16 residues long. The CDR3 loop is CASSESTTSGSYEQYF. The DNA of the CDR3 is TGCGCCAGCAGTGAGTCCACGACTAGCGGGTCCTACGAGCAGTACTTC.

The chain is built from TRBV29-1 and TRBJ1-1, with unresolved D. V lost 8 bases to trimming and J lost 5 bases, with 15 bases between them. The CDR3 extends over 12 amino acids. Germline CDR1 and CDR2: SQVTM and ANQGSEA. The CDR3 sequence: CSSVGGGTEAFF. DNA of the CDR3: TGCAGCTCCGTAGGAGGTGGGACTGAAGCTTTCTTT.

The chain joins TRBV19 to TRBJ2-5, with D possibly TRBD1 on 5 matching bases. Looked up from germline, CDR1 is LNHDA and CDR2 is SQIVND (reference sequence). The CDR3 runs to 14 residues. The V gene lost 3 bases and the J gene lost 4 bases, with 12 bases spanning the gap. CDR3 coding DNA: TGTGCCAGTAGTATTTTCCCCCAGGGAGAGACCCAGTACTTC. As protein: CASSIFPQGETQYF.

This clonotype was seen more than once but under ten times. The chain links TRBV7-9 to TRBJ2-1, with a tentative D call TRBD2 (5 bases). CDR1 is SEHNR and CDR2 is FQNEAQ in the germline V gene (reference sequence). Trimming took off 1 base at V and 15 bases at J, with 13 bases between the two ends. CDR3 size: 12 residues. In DNA, the CDR3 is TGTGCCAGCAGCTTAGTTAGGGAGTTGCCGTTCTTC. This translates into CASSLVRELPFF.

This clonotype was counted between two and nine times. The chain joins TRBV7-2 to TRBJ2-3; 7 bases agree with TRBD2. The CDR3 covers 15 residues. The junction had 8 bases not matched to a gene; V was cut back by 4 bases and J by 4 bases. Germline V lookup: CDR1 SGHTA, CDR2 FQGNSA. The CDR3 coding sequence is TGTGCCAGCAGCTCACAGAGTCTAGCGGCAGATACGCAGTATTTT. As protein: CASSSQSLAADTQYF.

At least ten counts were recorded for this clonotype. The chain has TRBV20-1 and TRBJ2-1; D is unclear. V lost 5 bases, J lost 9 bases, and 17 bases lay in between. Per germline, CDR1 DFQATT and CDR2 SNEGSKA (reference sequence). The CDR3 covers 13 residues. The CDR3 nucleotides are TGCAGTGCTGGAAAAGCTGGGCGGAGTGAGCAGTTCTTC. This translates into CSAGKAGRSEQFF.

DNA of the CDR3: TGTGCCAGCTCGTCTGGGACAGCCTCAACTAATGAAAAACTGTTTTTT. This sequence encodes CASSSGTASTNEKLFF. The chain is built from TRBV18 and TRBJ1-4, with 7 bases lining up with TRBD1. V lost 6 bases, J lost 0 bases, and 7 bases stayed unmatched. The CDR3 consists of 16 residues. Germline V CDR1 and CDR2: KGHSH, LQKENI.

This clonotype was observed at least ten times. The chain recombines TRBV5-5 with TRBJ2-5; 7 bases are a match to TRBD1. Germline V gives CDR1 SGHKS, CDR2 YYEKEE (reference sequence). This CDR3 contains 16 residues. J gave up 2 bases and V 0 bases, and 7 bases lay outside the gene matches. The CDR3 DNA sequence: TGTGCCAGCAGCTTGGGGGCGACAGGGCTACAAGAGACCCAGTACTTC. Protein sequence: CASSLGATGLQETQYF.

A note on this clonotype: Germline is not matched at one junction end, which may reflect a read error. The chain links TRBV30 to TRBJ2-4; D is perhaps TRBD1 or TRBD2 (5 bases each). CDR3 size: 13 residues. Germline values: CDR1 GTSNPN, CDR2 SVGIG (reference sequence). The CDR3 DNA is TGTGCCACCGTAGACGGGGCAAACAACACTCAGTACTTC. Protein sequence: CATVDGANNTQYF.